A single sample is the source of the 7 T cell receptor beta chains below, sequenced in a study of blood T cell repertoires in COVID-19. Assay used: immunoSEQ multiplex PCR; TCRdb lists only in-frame clones, some missing. The sample includes about 340,000 clones, around 83% of them seen just once. The sequenced sample consisted of peripheral blood. The source is a man aged 25-40 years with active or convalescent COVID-19.

CDR3 DNA: TGTGCCAGCAGTGAGATGGGAGGGAATCGGGAGACCCAGTACTTC. Translation gives CASSEMGGNRETQYF. The V call is TRBV27, the J call TRBJ2-5; TRBD2 matches 7 bases. Per germline, CDR1 MNHEY and CDR2 SMNVEV (reference sequence). Unmatched junction bases numbered 11, after V lost 5 bases and J lost 5 bases. The CDR3 length is 15 residues.

This clone was observed once. The chain couples TRBV9 to TRBJ2-2; D remains ambiguous. V lost 4 bases, J lost 6 bases, and 7 bases lay in between. CDR1 is SGDLS and CDR2 is YYNGEE in the germline V gene. The length of the CDR3 is 12 residues. This chain's CDR3 is CASSLLSGELFF. Here the CDR3 DNA reads TGTGCCAGCAGCCTTTTGTCCGGGGAGCTGTTTTTT.

The V gene is TRBV5-4, the J gene TRBJ2-7; 10 bases are a match to TRBD2. V lost 4 bases and J lost 2; bases outside the gene matches: 9. This CDR3 comprises 16 residues. The germline CDR1 and CDR2 sequences are SGHNT and YYREEE (reference sequence). The CDR3: CASSPTLAGDPYEQYF. Here the CDR3 DNA reads TGTGCCAGCAGCCCCACCCTAGCGGGGGACCCCTACGAGCAGTACTTC.

CDR3 protein: CASSGDRAYEQYF. Written as DNA, the CDR3 is TGTGCCAGCAGTGGTGACAGGGCCTACGAGCAGTACTTC. V usage is TRBV11-3 and J usage is TRBJ2-7; TRBD1 matches at 7 bases. CDR1 and CDR2 from the germline V gene are SGHNT and YENEEA. The length of the CDR3 is 13 residues. The V segment lost 6 bases and the J segment 2 bases; nucleotides outside the gene matches: 4.

The genes are TRBV30 and TRBJ2-7, with a weak D call TRBD1 (6 bases). With 0 bases removed from V and 2 bases from J, the gap between germline ends came to 11 bases. Per germline, CDR1 GTSNPN and CDR2 SVGIG (reference sequence). CDR3 size: 14 residues. The CDR3 DNA sequence: TGTGCCTGGAGTGTTAGACAGGTAGCCTACGAGCAGTACTTC. It specifies CAWSVRQVAYEQYF.

This clone was seen only once. The chain uses TRBV4-1 and TRBJ2-1, with D hard to call. Germline CDR1 reads MGHRA; CDR2 reads YSYEKL. CDR3 length: 17 amino acids. Trimming stripped 0 bases from V and 4 bases from J, with 16 bases between. The CDR3 here is CASSQEGVPTYYNEQFF. The CDR3 DNA reads TGCGCCAGCAGCCAAGAAGGCGTCCCGACTTATTACAATGAGCAGTTCTTC.

The V and J genes are TRBV30 and TRBJ2-5, with a tentative D call TRBD1 (6 bases). The CDR3 runs to 13 residues. V lost 2 bases to trimming and J lost 1 base, with 8 bases between them. Germline V gives CDR1 GTSNPN, CDR2 SVGIG (reference sequence). The CDR3 nucleotides read TGTGCCTGGAGTCAGGACAGCCAAGAGACCCAGTACTTC. Translating gives CAWSQDSQETQYF.